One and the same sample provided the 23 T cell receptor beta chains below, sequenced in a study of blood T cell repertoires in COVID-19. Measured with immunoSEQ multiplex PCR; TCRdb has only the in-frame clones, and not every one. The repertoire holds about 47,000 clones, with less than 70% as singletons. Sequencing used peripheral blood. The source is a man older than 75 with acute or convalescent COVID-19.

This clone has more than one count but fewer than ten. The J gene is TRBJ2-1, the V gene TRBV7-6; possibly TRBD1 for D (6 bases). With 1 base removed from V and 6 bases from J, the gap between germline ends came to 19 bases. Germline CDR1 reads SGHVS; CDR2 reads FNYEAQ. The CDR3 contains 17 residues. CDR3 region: CASSLVVGGSWGNEQFF. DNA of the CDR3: TGTGCCAGCAGCTTAGTAGTTGGGGGCTCCTGGGGCAATGAGCAGTTCTTC.

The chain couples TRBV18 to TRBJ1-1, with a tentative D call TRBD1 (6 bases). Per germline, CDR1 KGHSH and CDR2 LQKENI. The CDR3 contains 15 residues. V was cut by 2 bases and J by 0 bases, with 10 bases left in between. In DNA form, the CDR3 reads TGTGCCAGCTCACCAGACAGGTTCATGAACACTGAAGCTTTCTTT. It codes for CASSPDRFMNTEAFF. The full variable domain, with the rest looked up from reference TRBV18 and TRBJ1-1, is NAGVMQNPRHLVRRRGQEARLRCSPMKGHSHVYWYRQLPEEGLKFMVYLQKENIIDESGMPKERFSAEFPKEGPSILRIQQVVRGDSAAYFCASSPDRFMNTEAFFGQGTRLTVV.

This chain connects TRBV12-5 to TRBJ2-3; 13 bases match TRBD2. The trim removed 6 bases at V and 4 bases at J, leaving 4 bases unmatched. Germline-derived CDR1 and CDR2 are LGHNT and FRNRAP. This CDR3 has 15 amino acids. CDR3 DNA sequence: TGTGCTAGTGGGCCGGGACTAGCGGGGTCAGATACGCAGTATTTT. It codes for CASGPGLAGSDTQYF.

The CDR3 loop is CASSQGTGGINYGYTF. CDR3 sequence (DNA): TGTGCCAGCAGCCAAGGGACAGGCGGGATTAACTATGGCTACACCTTC. The chain employs TRBV3-1 (or the pseudogene TRBV3-2) and TRBJ1-2; 7 positions agree with TRBD1. The V and J ends lost 1 base and 1 base, in that order; junction bases with no gene match: 6. The CDR3 sequence is 16 residues long. The germline V gene has CDR1 LGHDT and CDR2 YNNKEL (reference sequence).

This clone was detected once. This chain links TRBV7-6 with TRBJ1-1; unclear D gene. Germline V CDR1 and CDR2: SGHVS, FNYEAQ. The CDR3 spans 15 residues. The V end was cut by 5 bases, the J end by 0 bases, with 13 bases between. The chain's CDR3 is CASSPLLGLNTEAFF. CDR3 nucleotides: TGTGCCAGCAGCCCGCTACTAGGGTTGAACACTGAAGCTTTCTTT.

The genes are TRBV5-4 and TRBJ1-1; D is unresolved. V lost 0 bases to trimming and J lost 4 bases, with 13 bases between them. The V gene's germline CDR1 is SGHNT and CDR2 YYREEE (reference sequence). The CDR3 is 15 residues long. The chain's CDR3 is CASSLEGGRGTEAFF. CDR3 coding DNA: TGTGCCAGCAGCTTGGAGGGCGGGCGGGGCACTGAAGCTTTCTTT.

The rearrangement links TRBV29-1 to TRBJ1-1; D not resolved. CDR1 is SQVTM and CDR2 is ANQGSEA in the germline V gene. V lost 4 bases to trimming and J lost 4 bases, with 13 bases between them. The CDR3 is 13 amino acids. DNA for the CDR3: TGCAGCGTTGTCATCCAAGCGGGCACTGAAGCTTTCTTT. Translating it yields CSVVIQAGTEAFF.

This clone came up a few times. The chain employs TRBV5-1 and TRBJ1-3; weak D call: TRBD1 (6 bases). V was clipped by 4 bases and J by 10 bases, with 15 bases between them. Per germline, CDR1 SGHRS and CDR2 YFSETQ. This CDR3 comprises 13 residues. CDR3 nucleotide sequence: TGCGCCAGCAGCCCCGAGTGGACAGAGACCATATATTTT. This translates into CASSPEWTETIYF.

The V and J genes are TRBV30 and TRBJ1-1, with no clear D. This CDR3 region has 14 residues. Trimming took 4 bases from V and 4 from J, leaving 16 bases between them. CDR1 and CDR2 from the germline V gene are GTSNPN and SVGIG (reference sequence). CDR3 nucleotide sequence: TGTGCCTGGAACACCGGGGAGGTGGGCACTGAAGCTTTCTTT. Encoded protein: CAWNTGEVGTEAFF.

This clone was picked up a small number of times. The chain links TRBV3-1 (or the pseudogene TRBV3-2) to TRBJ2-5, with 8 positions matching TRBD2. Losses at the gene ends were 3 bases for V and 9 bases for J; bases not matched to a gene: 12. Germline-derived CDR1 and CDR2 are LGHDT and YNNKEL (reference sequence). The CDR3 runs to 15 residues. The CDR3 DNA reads TGTGCCAGCAGCCAGGCCGGCGGGGGGCCCAGGGCCCAGTACTTC. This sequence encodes CASSQAGGGPRAQYF.

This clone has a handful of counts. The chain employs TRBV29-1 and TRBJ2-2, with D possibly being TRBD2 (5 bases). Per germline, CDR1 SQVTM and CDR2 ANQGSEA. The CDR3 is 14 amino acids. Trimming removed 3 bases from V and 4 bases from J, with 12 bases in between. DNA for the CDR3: TGCAGCGTTGAGGTTGGCGGAGGCACCGGGGAGCTGTTTTTT. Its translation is CSVEVGGGTGELFF.

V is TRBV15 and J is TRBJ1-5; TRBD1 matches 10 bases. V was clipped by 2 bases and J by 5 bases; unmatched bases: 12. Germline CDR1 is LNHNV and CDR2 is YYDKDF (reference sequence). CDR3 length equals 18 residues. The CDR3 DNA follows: TGTGCCACCAGCAGAACCTGGACAGGGGGACTAGTTGATCAGCCCCAGCATTTT. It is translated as CATSRTWTGGLVDQPQHF.

The CDR3 DNA reads as TGTGCCAGCAGCTTATACCACCACTCTCAGGGCTACGAGCAGTACTTC. Protein sequence: CASSLYHHSQGYEQYF. This chain uses TRBV11-2 with TRBJ2-7; weak D call: TRBD1 (5 bases). Germline CDR1 and CDR2: SGHAT and FQNNGV. The V and J ends lost 2 bases and 3 bases respectively, with 17 bases between them. The CDR3 contains 16 residues.

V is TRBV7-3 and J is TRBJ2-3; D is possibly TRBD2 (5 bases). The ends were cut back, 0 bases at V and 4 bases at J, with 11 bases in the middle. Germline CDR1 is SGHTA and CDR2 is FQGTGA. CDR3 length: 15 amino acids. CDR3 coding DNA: TGTGCCAGCAGCTTAACCCAAGGAGGCCCAGATACGCAGTATTTT. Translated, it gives CASSLTQGGPDTQYF. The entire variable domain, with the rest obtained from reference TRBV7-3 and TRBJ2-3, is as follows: GAGVSQTPSNKVTEKGKYVELRCDPISGHTALYWYRQSLGQGPEFLIYFQGTGAADDSGLPNDRFFAVRPEGSVSTLKIQRTERGDSAVYLCASSLTQGGPDTQYFGPGTRLTVL.

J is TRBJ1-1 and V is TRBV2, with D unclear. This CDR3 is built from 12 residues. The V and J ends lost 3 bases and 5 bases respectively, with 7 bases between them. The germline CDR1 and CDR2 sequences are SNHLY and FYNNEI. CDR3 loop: CASSEWETEAFF. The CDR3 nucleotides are TGTGCCAGCAGTGAGTGGGAGACTGAAGCTTTCTTT.

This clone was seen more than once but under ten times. CDR3 residues: CASSTHRNTGELFF. The DNA for the CDR3 is TGTGCCAGTAGTACCCACAGGAACACCGGGGAGCTGTTTTTT. The J gene is TRBJ2-2, the V gene TRBV19, with unresolved D. The CDR3 runs 14 residues. V was pared by 4 bases and J by 1 base, with 7 bases between. Germline V CDR1 and CDR2: LNHDA, SQIVND (reference sequence).

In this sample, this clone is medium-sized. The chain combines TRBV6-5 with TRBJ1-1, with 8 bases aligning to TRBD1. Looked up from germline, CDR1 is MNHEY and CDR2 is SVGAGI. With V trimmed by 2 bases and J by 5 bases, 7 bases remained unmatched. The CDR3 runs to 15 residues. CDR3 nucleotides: TGTGCCAGCAGTTACGCCACAGGGGGGGGGACTGAAGCTTTCTTT. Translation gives CASSYATGGGTEAFF.

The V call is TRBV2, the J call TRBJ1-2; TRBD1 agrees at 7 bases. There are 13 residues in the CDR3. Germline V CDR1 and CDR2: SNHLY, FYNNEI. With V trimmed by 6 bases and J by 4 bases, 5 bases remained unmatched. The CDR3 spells CASSGQATYGYTF. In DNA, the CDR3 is TGTGCCAGCAGCGGACAGGCCACCTATGGCTACACCTTC.

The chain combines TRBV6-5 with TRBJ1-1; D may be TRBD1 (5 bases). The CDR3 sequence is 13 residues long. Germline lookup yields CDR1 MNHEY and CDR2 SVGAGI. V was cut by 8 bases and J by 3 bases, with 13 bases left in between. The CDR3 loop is CASPGGTDTEAFF. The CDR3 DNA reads TGTGCCAGCCCGGGGGGAACGGACACTGAAGCTTTCTTT.

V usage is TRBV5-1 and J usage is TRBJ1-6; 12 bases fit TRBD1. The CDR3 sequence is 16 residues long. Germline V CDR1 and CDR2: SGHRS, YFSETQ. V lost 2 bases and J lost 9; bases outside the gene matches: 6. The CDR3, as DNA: TGCGCCAGCAGCTTATCTCGGGACAGGGGGCTTTCACCCCTCCACTTT. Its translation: CASSLSRDRGLSPLHF.

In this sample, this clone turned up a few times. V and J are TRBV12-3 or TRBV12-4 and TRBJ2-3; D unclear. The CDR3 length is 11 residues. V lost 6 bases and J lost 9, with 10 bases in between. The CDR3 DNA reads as TGTGCCAGCAGACAGACCTTGACGCAGTATTTT. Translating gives CASRQTLTQYF.

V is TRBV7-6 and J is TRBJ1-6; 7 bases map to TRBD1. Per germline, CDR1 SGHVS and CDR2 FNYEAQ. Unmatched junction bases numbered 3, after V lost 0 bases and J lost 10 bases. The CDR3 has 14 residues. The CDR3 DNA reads TGTGCCAGCAGCTTAGCAGGGGGCGAATCACCCCTCCACTTT. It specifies CASSLAGGESPLHF.

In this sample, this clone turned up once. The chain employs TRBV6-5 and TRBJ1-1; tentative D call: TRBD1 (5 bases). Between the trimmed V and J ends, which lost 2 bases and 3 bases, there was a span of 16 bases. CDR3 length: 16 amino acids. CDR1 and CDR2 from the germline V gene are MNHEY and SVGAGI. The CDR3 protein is CASSYGRRGGYTEAFF. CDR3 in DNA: TGTGCCAGCAGTTACGGCCGGAGGGGTGGGTACACTGAAGCTTTCTTT.